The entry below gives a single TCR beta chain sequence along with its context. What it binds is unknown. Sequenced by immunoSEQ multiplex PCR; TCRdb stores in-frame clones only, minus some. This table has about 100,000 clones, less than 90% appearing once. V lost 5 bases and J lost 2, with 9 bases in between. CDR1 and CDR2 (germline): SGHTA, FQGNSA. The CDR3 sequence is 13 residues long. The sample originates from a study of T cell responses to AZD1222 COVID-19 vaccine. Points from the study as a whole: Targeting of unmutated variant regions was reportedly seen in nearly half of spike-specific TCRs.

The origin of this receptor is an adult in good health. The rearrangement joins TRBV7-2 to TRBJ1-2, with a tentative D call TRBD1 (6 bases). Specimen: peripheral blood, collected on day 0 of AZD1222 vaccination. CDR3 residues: CASSPDRNYGYTF. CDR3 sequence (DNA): TGTGCCAGCAGCCCTGACAGGAACTATGGCTACACCTTC.